The 21 T cell receptor beta chains below all came from one sample that was sequenced in a study of shared clonotypes between healthy human individuals. Method: immunoSEQ multiplex PCR; TCRdb's copy keeps in-frame clones and lacks some. The profile shows around 1.5 million clones, under 99% of them singletons. The sample was naive CD4+ T cells sorted from blood. Subset: CD45RA+ positively selected. The receptor set was obtained from a young man in good health.

This clone was detected once. This chain links TRBV30 with TRBJ1-1, with 7 nucleotides matching TRBD1. The CDR3 totals 15 residues. V lost 2 bases to trimming and J lost 10 bases; unmatched junction nucleotides: 16. CDR1 GTSNPN and CDR2 SVGIG come from the germline V gene (reference sequence). CDR3 loop: CAWSPGGQVVRVAFF. The CDR3 DNA is TGTGCCTGGAGTCCGGGAGGACAGGTCGTTCGGGTAGCTTTCTTT.

The V call is TRBV6-6, the J call TRBJ1-1, with D maybe TRBD1 (5 bases). CDR3 length: 16 residues. Trimming took 2 bases from V and 2 from J, leaving 15 bases between them. The germline gives CDR1 MNHNY, CDR2 SVGAGI (reference sequence). The CDR3 spells CASSYRGEPSNTEAFF. DNA for the CDR3: TGTGCCAGCAGTTACCGGGGGGAACCTTCTAACACTGAAGCTTTCTTT.

V is TRBV7-2 and J is TRBJ1-2, with 9 bases matching TRBD1. The CDR3 sequence is 15 residues long. Trimming at V came to 5 bases and at J to 6 bases, leaving 10 bases not matched to a gene. Germline CDR1 SGHTA, CDR2 FQGNSA. The CDR3 region has the DNA TGTGCCAGCAGCATCAACAGGGGGCGGAACGATGGCTACACCTTC. It is translated as CASSINRGRNDGYTF.

The chain links TRBV11-2 to TRBJ2-3; TRBD2 matches at 12 bases. CDR1 and CDR2 (germline): SGHAT, FQNNGV. This CDR3 has 17 amino acids. The J segment lost 2 bases and the V segment lost 1 base, leaving 4 bases of the junction unmatched. CDR3 coding DNA: TGTGCCAGCAGCTTAGTCGCTAGCGGGAGGGCCACAGATACGCAGTATTTT. Translated, it gives CASSLVASGRATDTQYF.

V usage is TRBV2 and J usage is TRBJ1-2; D is possibly TRBD1 (5 bases). CDR1 is SNHLY, CDR2 FYNNEI, per germline. With 9 bases removed from V and 5 bases from J, the gap between germline ends came to 13 bases. The CDR3 has 12 residues. CDR3 sequence: CASGDVGYGYTF. Here the CDR3 DNA reads TGTGCCAGTGGGGACGTCGGATATGGCTACACCTTC.

This chain connects TRBV11-2 to TRBJ1-1; D call uncertain. The length of the CDR3 is 13 residues. The V gene's germline CDR1 is SGHAT and CDR2 FQNNGV. Between the trimmed V and J ends, which lost 5 bases and 6 bases, there was a span of 13 bases. CDR3 bases: TGTGCCAGCAGCCGAAATACCTGGGCTGAAGCTTTCTTT. As protein: CASSRNTWAEAFF.

The chain uses TRBV28 and TRBJ1-2; 9 bases line up with TRBD1. Germline V gene lookup returns CDR1 MDHEN and CDR2 SYDVKM. J gave up 3 bases and V 6 bases, and 2 bases lay outside the gene matches. The CDR3 consists of 13 residues. CDR3 loop: CASRRTGDYGYTF. In DNA, the CDR3 is TGTGCCAGCAGGAGGACAGGGGACTATGGCTACACCTTC.

The CDR3 protein is CASSPRQGAAKNIQYF. CDR3 DNA: TGCGCCAGCAGCCCCCGACAGGGGGCGGCCAAAAACATTCAGTACTTC. The rearrangement uses TRBV5-1 and TRBJ2-4; the match to TRBD1 covers 10 bases. Germline trimming cut 4 bases from V and 1 base from J; bases unmatched to any gene: 5. The germline CDR1 and CDR2 sequences are SGHRS and YFSETQ. This CDR3 contains 16 residues.

The chain uses TRBV27 and TRBJ2-1; 14 positions agree with TRBD2. Germline V gene data show CDR1 as MNHEY and CDR2 as SMNVEV (reference sequence). Germline trimming cut 6 bases from V and 8 bases from J; bases unmatched to any gene: 12. The CDR3 runs to 17 residues. CDR3 DNA: TGTGCCAGCAGCCTACCCGGGACTAGCGGGAGTAAAGATGAGCAGTTCTTC. Translated, it gives CASSLPGTSGSKDEQFF.

Of note for this clone: Different DNA sequences within this sample yield the same CDR3. The rearrangement uses TRBV6-5 and TRBJ2-3, with D unclear. The ends were cut back, 0 bases at V and 5 bases at J, with 3 bases in the middle. This CDR3 contains 12 residues. The germline gives CDR1 MNHEY, CDR2 SVGAGI. CDR3 DNA sequence: TGTGCCAGCAGTTACTCTGGAGATACGCAGTATTTT. This sequence encodes CASSYSGDTQYF.

This clone has a single count. V is TRBV9 and J is TRBJ2-3; D tentatively reads TRBD1 or TRBD2 (5 bases each). Germline assignment: CDR1 SGDLS and CDR2 YYNGEE. The CDR3 consists of 14 residues. Between the trimmed V and J ends, which lost 5 bases and 2 bases, there was a span of 12 bases. CDR3 sequence: CASRRGVSTDTQYF. The CDR3 DNA follows: TGTGCCAGCAGACGAGGGGTTTCCACAGATACGCAGTATTTT.

This rearrangement joins TRBV15 to TRBJ2-3, with D unresolved. V was clipped by 0 bases and J by 7 bases, with 8 bases between them. Germline V gives CDR1 LNHNV, CDR2 YYDKDF (reference sequence). The CDR3 consists of 13 residues. The DNA of the CDR3 is TGTGCCACCAGCAGAGATCAGTTCCATACGCAGTATTTT. The encoded protein is CATSRDQFHTQYF.

This chain joins TRBV28 and TRBJ2-7; TRBD2 is a possible D gene (6 bases). The V gene lost 5 bases and the J gene lost 3 bases, with 14 bases spanning the gap. Germline CDR1 is MDHEN and CDR2 is SYDVKM. The CDR3 consists of 14 residues. CDR3 DNA sequence: TGTGCCAGCAGTGGAGCCGGGAGCAACTACGAGCAGTACTTC. This gives the protein CASSGAGSNYEQYF. The whole variable domain, remainder taken from reference TRBV28 and TRBJ2-7, is DVKVTQSSRYLVKRTGEKVFLECVQDMDHENMFWYRQDPGLGLRLIYFSYDVKMKEKGDIPEGYSVSREKKERFSLILESASTNQTSMYLCASSGAGSNYEQYFGPGTRLTVT.

V and J are TRBV5-1 and TRBJ2-3; D unclear. The CDR3 consists of 14 residues. The germline V gene encodes CDR1 SGHRS and CDR2 YFSETQ. Deletions cut 0 bases from V and 3 bases from J, with 8 bases between. The CDR3 protein is CASSLVERTDTQYF. As DNA, the CDR3 is TGCGCCAGCAGCTTGGTGGAGAGGACAGATACGCAGTATTTT.

This sequence joins TRBV19 and TRBJ2-5, with D unresolved. Per the germline V gene, CDR1 is LNHDA and CDR2 is SQIVND (reference sequence). This CDR3 comprises 12 residues. Trimming pared 5 bases from V and 5 bases from J, leaving 9 bases between. The CDR3 is CASSPGWETQYF. The CDR3 nucleotides read TGTGCCAGTAGTCCAGGCTGGGAGACCCAGTACTTC.

V is TRBV28 and J is TRBJ2-5; the match to TRBD2 covers 10 bases. Germline-derived CDR1 and CDR2 are MDHEN and SYDVKM. V trimming: 0 bases; J trimming: 2 bases; junction bases outside the gene matches: 3. This CDR3 contains 16 residues. CDR3 nucleotide sequence: TGTGCCAGCAGTTTATGGCTAGCGGGAGAACAAGAGACCCAGTACTTC. Its protein is CASSLWLAGEQETQYF.

This chain links TRBV5-8 with TRBJ2-1; D is uncertain. The CDR3 covers 15 residues. The V end was cut by 0 bases, the J end by 8 bases, with 15 bases between. Germline V lookup: CDR1 SGHTS, CDR2 YDEGEE. This CDR3 reads CASSLDARPSDEQFF. The CDR3 DNA reads as TGTGCCAGCAGCTTGGATGCCCGCCCCTCGGATGAGCAGTTCTTC.

The rearrangement joins TRBV5-8 to TRBJ1-5, with 7 bases lining up with TRBD1. The germline gives CDR1 SGHTS, CDR2 YDEGEE. This CDR3 contains 16 residues. The V gene end was trimmed by 2 bases and the J gene end by 6 bases; junction bases not matched to a gene: 11. Here the CDR3 DNA reads TGTGCCAGCAGCTTTTCTAGGGGGCAGGGGGGTCAGCCCCAGCATTTT. Translated: CASSFSRGQGGQPQHF.

Concerning this clone itself: The sample holds other DNA sequences that translate to the same CDR3. The chain links TRBV5-1 to TRBJ1-4; possibly TRBD1 for D (6 bases). This CDR3 has 15 residues. The germline V and J ends were trimmed by 3 bases and 5 bases, with 14 bases remaining between them. Per germline, CDR1 SGHRS and CDR2 YFSETQ. The CDR3 coding sequence is TGCGCCAGCAGCTGGGCGGGTCAGGGGAATGAAAAACTGTTTTTT. Protein: CASSWAGQGNEKLFF.

This clone showed up just once. The rearrangement links TRBV7-8 to TRBJ1-1, with 8 bases that match TRBD1. This CDR3 has 17 amino acids. Looked up from germline, CDR1 is SGHVS and CDR2 is FQNEAQ. Trimming cost V 6 bases and J 0 bases; bases outside gene matches: 12. Here the CDR3 DNA reads TGTGCCAGCAGACAGAGACAGGGGATGGTGGTGAACACTGAAGCTTTCTTT. It yields the protein CASRQRQGMVVNTEAFF.

The chain joins TRBV21-1 to TRBJ2-7; the table calls TRBD1, which could not be checked here. TRBV21-1 is a recognized pseudogene. There are 9 residues in the CDR3. This CDR3 reads CGLQAGGNF. Here the CDR3 DNA reads TGTGGGCTTCAAGCAGGGGGAAACTTC.